The 18 T cell receptor beta chains presented below share a single source sample, sequenced in a study of T cell repertoires in cytomegalovirus infection. TCRdb recomputed calls from the reads with MiXCR, one row per CDR3 protein. The sample records about 700,000 distinct CDR3 sequences, roughly 33% being singletons. These TCRs' antigens remain unknown. Material: cultured PBMCs, obtained from culture after CMV antigen stimulation. These TCRs come from a human donor in good health (CMV status not recorded). Some clones in this sample may be carry-over from other donors' samples.

This clonotype was detected only a few times. The chain employs TRBV12-3 or TRBV12-4 and TRBJ2-1; D gene ambiguous. V lost 5 bases and J 13 bases, leaving 12 bases between the germline ends. The CDR3 sequence is 11 residues long. CDR3 nucleotides: TGTGCCAGCAGTCGGACCGATCAACAGTTCTTC. Translation: CASSRTDQQFF.

The gene calls are TRBV7-2 and TRBJ1-1; a weak D match, TRBD1 (6 bases). The CDR3 covers 16 residues. From germline, CDR1 is SGHTA and CDR2 FQGNSA. The ends were cut back, 1 base at V and 4 bases at J, with 16 bases in the middle. CDR3 nucleotides: TGTGCCAGCAGCTTAGACAGGGCAGATTTGGGCACTGAAGCTTTCTTT. Amino acid sequence: CASSLDRADLGTEAFF. Together with reference TRBV7-2 and TRBJ1-1, the CDR3 gives the full variable domain: GAGVSQSPSNKVTEKGKDVELRCDPISGHTALYWYRQSLGQGLEFLIYFQGNSAPDKSGLPSDRFSAERTGGSVSTLTIQRTQQEDSAVYLCASSLDRADLGTEAFFGQGTRLTVV.

The chain employs TRBV5-4 and TRBJ1-2, with no clear D. This CDR3 contains 17 residues. Germline CDR1 and CDR2: SGHNT and YYREEE (reference sequence). V dropped 4 bases and J dropped 4 bases, with 23 bases sitting between them. CDR3: CASSPIRTTGVGYGYTF. In nucleotides, the CDR3 is TGTGCCAGCAGCCCCATCCGGACTACCGGGGTTGGCTATGGCTACACCTTC.

The rearrangement links TRBV6-2 or TRBV6-3 to TRBJ2-7, with D perhaps TRBD2 (6 bases). The CDR3 sequence is 17 residues long. Deletions cut 0 bases from V and 1 base from J, with 16 bases between. Germline V gene data show CDR1 as MNHEY and CDR2 as SVGEGT. The CDR3 DNA sequence: TGTGCCAGCAGTTACTCTTTCGGGAGAGGGGATTCCTACGAGCAGTACTTC. It specifies CASSYSFGRGDSYEQYF.

V usage is TRBV20-1 and J usage is TRBJ1-5; D is possibly TRBD1 (5 bases). Trimming shortened V by 1 base and J by 3 bases, and 13 bases separated the two germline ends. Germline CDR1 reads DFQATT; CDR2 reads SNEGSKA (reference sequence). CDR3 length: 15 amino acids. CDR3 loop: CSARVAGTYNQPQHF. The CDR3 nucleotides are TGCAGTGCTAGAGTGGCGGGGACCTACAATCAGCCCCAGCATTTT.

The rearrangement joins TRBV7-2 to TRBJ2-5, with D perhaps TRBD2 (7 bases). There are 13 residues in the CDR3. Trimming took off 1 base at V and 10 bases at J, with 13 bases between the two ends. Germline values: CDR1 SGHTA, CDR2 FQGNSA. The CDR3 DNA sequence: TGTGCCAGCAGCTTAGGGGGCGGGGGCGACCAGTACTTC. Amino acid sequence: CASSLGGGGDQYF.

The rearrangement links TRBV19 to TRBJ2-7; 11 nucleotides match TRBD1. The V and J ends lost 3 bases and 2 bases, in that order; junction bases with no gene match: 6. Germline-derived CDR1 and CDR2 are LNHDA and SQIVND (reference sequence). The CDR3 contains 16 residues. The CDR3 bases are TGTGCCAGTAGTATGTTAGGGACAGGGGGGCCCTACGAGCAGTACTTC. Translation gives CASSMLGTGGPYEQYF.

The table lists this clonotype with a few counts. The CDR3 nucleotides are TGTGCCAGCAGCGGATCGGGTCAGCCCCAGCATTTT. Encoded protein: CASSGSGQPQHF. The V and J genes are TRBV7-2 and TRBJ1-5, with D hard to call. The CDR3 is 12 amino acids. Trimming cost V 5 bases and J 6 bases, with 8 bases left between them. Germline loops: CDR1 SGHTA, CDR2 FQGNSA.

This clonotype has at least ten counts. The chain recombines TRBV7-2 with TRBJ2-1, with D unresolved. V dropped 1 base and J dropped 0 bases, with 7 bases sitting between them. The germline gives CDR1 SGHTA, CDR2 FQGNSA. The CDR3 is made up of 15 amino acids. CDR3 in amino acids: CASSLEMSSYNEQFF. Written as DNA, the CDR3 is TGTGCCAGCAGCTTAGAGATGAGCTCCTACAATGAGCAGTTCTTC.

The chain employs TRBV20-1 and TRBJ2-5; 7 positions match TRBD1. The germline V gene encodes CDR1 DFQATT and CDR2 SNEGSKA (reference sequence). Losses at the gene ends were 5 bases for V and 2 bases for J; bases not matched to a gene: 11. The CDR3 covers 15 residues. The CDR3 coding sequence is TGCAGTGCTCCAATCGAGGGGGCTCAACAAGAGACCCAGTACTTC. Protein sequence: CSAPIEGAQQETQYF.

This chain joins TRBV27 and TRBJ2-3; TRBD2 agrees at 8 bases. The J segment lost 11 bases and the V segment lost 5 bases, leaving 27 bases of the junction unmatched. CDR3 size: 19 residues. CDR1 is MNHEY and CDR2 is SMNVEV in the germline V gene (reference sequence). In nucleotides, the CDR3 is TGTGCCAGCAGTCCCAGGACTAGCCGGGCTTACGCGGAGGGGCTCGGGCAGTATTTT. It codes for CASSPRTSRAYAEGLGQYF.

V gene TRBV7-6 combines with J gene TRBJ1-6; unclear D gene. CDR1 is SGHVS, CDR2 FNYEAQ, per germline. V lost 1 base to trimming and J lost 7 bases, with 8 bases between them. The CDR3 extends over 14 amino acids. This CDR3 reads CASSLESTNSPLHF. As DNA, the CDR3 is TGTGCCAGCAGCTTAGAGTCGACCAATTCACCCCTCCACTTT.

CDR3 sequence reads: CASSSELRDRDEKLFF. The DNA of the CDR3 is TGTGCCAGCAGCTCAGAACTCCGGGACAGGGACGAAAAACTGTTTTTT. The rearrangement joins TRBV7-6 to TRBJ1-4, with 9 bases identical to TRBD1. Germline-derived CDR1 and CDR2 are SGHVS and FNYEAQ. The CDR3 is 16 residues long. Unmatched junction bases numbered 11, after V lost 4 bases and J lost 8 bases.

The rearrangement links TRBV6-2 or TRBV6-3 to TRBJ2-1, with D unclear. Trimming took 2 bases from V and 9 from J, leaving 8 bases between them. The CDR3 totals 12 residues. Germline CDR1 and CDR2: MNHEY and SVGEGT. CDR3 coding DNA: TGTGCCAGCAGTTACGGGTTGGGTGAGCAGTTCTTC. Translated: CASSYGLGEQFF.

In its sample, this clonotype was seen many times. The V and J genes are TRBV7-2 and TRBJ2-3; a weak D match, TRBD2 (6 bases). V was pared by 5 bases and J by 2 bases, with 11 bases between. This CDR3 comprises 14 residues. The germline gives CDR1 SGHTA, CDR2 FQGNSA. The CDR3: CASSPGLHTDTQYF. In DNA, the CDR3 is TGTGCCAGCAGCCCGGGACTTCACACAGATACGCAGTATTTT.

In nucleotides, the CDR3 is TGTGCCCAGACGAGACAAGTAACCTACGAGCAGTACTTC. It yields the protein CAQTRQVTYEQYF. The chain links TRBV2 to TRBJ2-7; D remains unclear. Trimming removed 11 bases at V and 2 bases at J, with 16 bases between. Looked up from germline, CDR1 is SNHLY and CDR2 is FYNNEI. This CDR3 has 13 residues.

This clonotype was counted only a few times. The chain carries TRBV12-3 or TRBV12-4 and TRBJ1-5; no reliable D call. This CDR3 has 14 amino acids. V was shortened by 0 bases and J by 1 base, with 4 bases between the two germline ends. CDR3 loop: CASSLAQSNQPQHF. The CDR3, as DNA: TGTGCCAGCAGTTTAGCCCAGAGCAATCAGCCCCAGCATTTT.

In this sample, this clonotype turned up many times. The chain uses TRBV6-2 or TRBV6-3 and TRBJ2-7, with D perhaps TRBD1 (6 bases). V gave up 6 bases and J gave up 5 bases, with 8 bases separating them. This CDR3 has 11 residues. CDR1 MNHEY and CDR2 SVGEGT come from the germline V gene. The CDR3 spells CASSRQDEQYF. CDR3 coding DNA: TGTGCCAGCAGCCGACAGGACGAGCAGTACTTC.